This is a list of T cell receptor beta chains from one sample in a study of blood T cell repertoires in COVID-19. The method was immunoSEQ multiplex PCR; TCRdb's version includes in-frame clones alone and lacks a portion of them. Of some 52,000 clones listed, around 84% are singletons. The sample comprised peripheral blood. The source of these receptors is a man aged 50 or older with acute or convalescent COVID-19. Each CDR3 is given with its conserved first and last residue. Fields, in order: CDR3 DNA, CDR3 protein, V gene, D gene, J gene, clone size. A D gene is named only where the DNA matches it firmly. Clone size, where shown, is once, few, many, or a class for clones that have expanded.

TGTGCCAGCAGCATACGGACAGGGATGAACACCGGGGAGCTGTTTTTT | CASSIRTGMNTGELFF | TRBV3-1/TRBV3-2 | TRBD1 | TRBJ2-2 | .
TGTGCCAGCAGTTCACCGGGACTCTCCTACGAGCAGTACTTC | CASSSPGLSYEQYF | TRBV5-4 | . | TRBJ2-7 | .
TGTGCCAGCAGCTTCAACGGGAGGGCGGTCGAGCAGTACTTC | CASSFNGRAVEQYF | TRBV7-3 | TRBD2 | TRBJ2-7 | .
TGTGCCATCAGTGAAGGGGCCCGGGGGACTGAAGCTTTCTTT | CAISEGARGTEAFF | TRBV10-3 | . | TRBJ1-1 | once
TGCGCCAGCAGCTCAACAGGGGTGTTGGAAGAGACCCAGTACTTC | CASSSTGVLEETQYF | TRBV5-1 | TRBD1 | TRBJ2-5 | .
TGTGCCAGAAGCTCTAACAGGGGAGGAACCTATAATTCACCCCTCCACTTT | CARSSNRGGTYNSPLHF | TRBV5-3 | TRBD1 | TRBJ1-6 | once
TGCGCCAGCAGCCCTCGACAGGGATACTATGGCTACACCTTC | CASSPRQGYYGYTF | TRBV14 | TRBD1 | TRBJ1-2 | .
TGTGCCAGCAGTTTCGGGACACCGAGCTCCTACGAGCAGTACTTC | CASSFGTPSSYEQYF | TRBV27 | . | TRBJ2-7 | .
TGCAGTGCTAGTAGGGGTGGCTACACCTTC | CSASRGGYTF | TRBV20-1 | . | TRBJ1-2 | once
TGTGCCAGCAGCGCTACTAGCGTCTCCTACAATGAGCAGTTCTTC | CASSATSVSYNEQFF | TRBV9 | TRBD2 | TRBJ2-1 | once
TGTGCCAGCAGTTACAAAGGGACAGGGGGCTACGAGCAGTACTTC | CASSYKGTGGYEQYF | TRBV6-2/TRBV6-3 | TRBD1 | TRBJ2-7 | once
TGTGCCAGCAGCGGACTGTCAGATACGCAGTATTTT | CASSGLSDTQYF | TRBV6-5 | . | TRBJ2-3 | once
TGTGCCAGTAGTTACAGGGGGGACAATGAGCAGTTCTTC | CASSYRGDNEQFF | TRBV19 | TRBD1 | TRBJ2-1 | .
TGTGCCAGCAGTTACAGGGGGCCAGATACGCAGTATTTT | CASSYRGPDTQYF | TRBV28 | TRBD1 | TRBJ2-3 | .
TGTGCCAGCTCACCCCAAGACAGGGAAGTCACCGGGGAGCTGTTTTTT | CASSPQDREVTGELFF | TRBV18 | TRBD1 | TRBJ2-2 | once
TGCGCCAGCAGCCCGATCCAAAGACTGAGGGGCAATCAGCCCCAGCATTTT | CASSPIQRLRGNQPQHF | TRBV4-1 | . | TRBJ1-5 | .
TGTGCCAGCAGCTTATCCGGGAACACCGGGGAGCTGTTTTTT | CASSLSGNTGELFF | TRBV7-3 | . | TRBJ2-2 | .
TGTGCCAGCAAGGCGTACTTACGAGGGAAGCAGTACTTC | CASKAYLRGKQYF | TRBV6-5 | . | TRBJ2-7 | once
TGTGCCATCAGTGAGTCGGGAGCAGCGTACCTCTACGAGCAGTACTTC | CAISESGAAYLYEQYF | TRBV10-3 | . | TRBJ2-7 | .
TGTGCCAGCAGCCAAGGACGGACTAGCGGGGCCTACGAGCAGTACTTC | CASSQGRTSGAYEQYF | TRBV3-1/TRBV3-2 | TRBD2 | TRBJ2-7 | .
TGTGCCAGTAGTATAGCCCAGGGTGTCGATTCACCCCTCCACTTT | CASSIAQGVDSPLHF | TRBV19 | . | TRBJ1-6 | .
TGCAGTGCAGGGGACATGGTAGCTTTCTTT | CSAGDMVAFF | TRBV20-1 | . | TRBJ1-1 | .
TGTGCCAGCAGCCCGGAATCTAGCGGGGGCCTCTCCTACAATGAGCAGTTCTTC | CASSPESSGGLSYNEQFF | TRBV3-1/TRBV3-2 | TRBD2 | TRBJ2-1 | .
TGTGCCAGCAGCTCCTTGACAGGGTCCAACACTGAAGCTTTCTTT | CASSSLTGSNTEAFF | TRBV11-2 | TRBD1 | TRBJ1-1 | .
TGTGCCAGCTCAATGACACCTCTAACTAACTATGGCTACACCTTC | CASSMTPLTNYGYTF | TRBV18 | . | TRBJ1-2 | .
TGTGCCAGCAGCTTAGGAGCGGGAGGTAATGAGCAGTTCTTC | CASSLGAGGNEQFF | TRBV7-9 | TRBD2 | TRBJ2-1 | .
TGTGCCAGCAACGCAGGGACTAGCGGGGAAGAGACCCAGTACTTC | CASNAGTSGEETQYF | TRBV28 | TRBD2 | TRBJ2-5 | once
TGTGCCAGCAGTGAAATCAGGGGGCTCACAGATACGCAGTATTTT | CASSEIRGLTDTQYF | TRBV2 | TRBD1 | TRBJ2-3 | .
TGTGCCAGCGGACGCTCGGACAGGGCTGATGGCTACACCTTC | CASGRSDRADGYTF | TRBV6-5 | TRBD1 | TRBJ1-2 | .
TGCGCCAGCAGTGAGTCTGGGGACCTCGGGGCTAGCGGGCCCTACAATGAGCAGTTCTTC | CASSESGDLGASGPYNEQFF | TRBV10-1 | TRBD2 | TRBJ2-1 | .
TGTGCCAGCAGTTTACCCGGGGGATTATCGTACGAGCAGTACTTC | CASSLPGGLSYEQYF | TRBV28 | . | TRBJ2-7 | .
TGTGCCAGCAGTCGACAGGGGGCCGGGGATGGCTACACCTTC | CASSRQGAGDGYTF | TRBV6-5 | TRBD1 | TRBJ1-2 | .
TGCGCCAGCAGCTTCTTCGACTCCGAAAACATTCAGTACTTC | CASSFFDSENIQYF | TRBV5-1 | . | TRBJ2-4 | few
TGTGCCAGCAGTCCCCCGTTGACAGGCTATGGCTACACCTTC | CASSPPLTGYGYTF | TRBV28 | . | TRBJ1-2 | .
TGTGCCAGCAGCCCCCATGACAGGGGGCTATCTAACTATGGCTACACCTTC | CASSPHDRGLSNYGYTF | TRBV9 | TRBD1 | TRBJ1-2 | .